The TCR beta chain under discussion was sequenced for a study of blood T cell repertoires in COVID-19. The assay was immunoSEQ multiplex PCR, and TCRdb's table has in-frame clones only and misses some. This sample has 150,000 to 200,000 clones, with around nine tenths found just once. Per the germline V gene, CDR1 is KGHSH and CDR2 is LQKENI. The CDR3 loop spans 15 amino acids. With 5 bases removed from V and 1 base from J, the gap between germline ends came to 14 bases. Sequencing was carried out using PBMCs or T cells enriched from blood (not recorded which). The J gene is TRBJ1-1, the V gene TRBV18; a weak D match, TRBD1 (5 bases). The source of this sequence is a woman under 30 who had recovered from COVID-19. The CDR3 here is CASSSTQAPNTEAFF. CDR3 DNA: TGTGCCAGCTCATCCACACAGGCCCCGAACACTGAAGCTTTCTTT.